A selection of T cell receptor beta chains follows, all from one sample in a study of blood T cells in healthy people across ages. MiXCR was run by TCRdb on the 5' RACE reads, yielding one entry per CDR3 protein. This table holds around 800,000 distinct CDR3 sequences, about 42% found once. Source material: blood. These receptors were collected from a man between 60 and 75 years old in good health. Both conserved end residues are part of each CDR3. D genes are given only for firm matches. A clone size is listed for some rows: how often the clone was seen (once, few, many), or a class if it is expanded.

J,size,D,V,length,CDR3,DNA
TRBJ2-1,.,.,TRBV28,14,CASSLPSGVNEQFF,TGTGCCAGCAGTTTACCTTCAGGGGTCAATGAGCAGTTCTTC
TRBJ2-7,few,.,TRBV2,16,CASSVPPVRVWDEQYF,TGTGCCAGCAGTGTTCCCCCAGTCAGGGTTTGGGACGAGCAGTACTTC
TRBJ1-1,.,TRBD1,TRBV5-1,15,CASKNRGISNTEAFF,TGCGCCAGCAAAAACAGGGGGATATCGAACACTGAAGCTTTCTTT
TRBJ2-7,.,.,TRBV29-1,14,CSVFGRGEGYEQYF,TGCAGCGTGTTCGGACGAGGGGAAGGGTACGAGCAGTACTTC
TRBJ2-1,.,.,TRBV4-3,15,CASSQGRPGYNEQFF,TGCGCCAGCAGCCAAGGTCGCCCAGGGTACAATGAGCAGTTCTTC
TRBJ2-7,.,.,TRBV20-1,15,CSASGGGLGYNEQYF,TGCAGTGCTAGTGGCGGCGGTCTGGGCTACAATGAGCAGTACTTC
TRBJ1-2,.,.,TRBV29-1,15,CSVEVGVEGVSGYTF,TGCAGCGTTGAAGTTGGAGTAGAGGGGGTTAGTGGCTACACCTTC
TRBJ2-2,.,TRBD1,TRBV12-3/TRBV12-4,15,CASRGTASLTGELFF,TGTGCCAGCAGAGGGACAGCTTCACTCACCGGGGAGCTGTTTTTT
TRBJ2-3,.,.,TRBV7-9,12,CASSSALDTQYF,TGTGCCAGCAGCTCTGCCTTGGATACGCAGTATTTT
TRBJ2-1,.,.,TRBV18,14,CASSPTVTGNEQFF,TGTGCCAGCTCACCGACAGTGACGGGGAATGAGCAGTTCTTC
TRBJ2-1,few,.,TRBV5-1,13,CASSTKGYNEQFF,TGCGCCAGCAGCACCAAGGGCTACAATGAGCAGTTCTTC
TRBJ2-3,.,TRBD1,TRBV14,16,CASSQGNRGFTDTQYF,TGTGCCAGCAGCCAAGGGAACAGGGGATTCACAGATACGCAGTATTTT
TRBJ1-5,.,.,TRBV4-3,15,CASSQDTGYSQPQHF,TGCGCCAGCAGCCAAGATACCGGGTACAGCCAGCCCCAGCATTTT
TRBJ2-1,.,TRBD1,TRBV20-1,15,CSARDRDRAWDEQFF,TGCAGTGCTAGAGATCGGGACAGGGCTTGGGATGAGCAGTTCTTC
TRBJ2-7,.,TRBD1,TRBV7-2,14,CASSLLADRVEQYF,TGTGCCAGCAGCTTACTAGCCGACAGGGTCGAGCAGTACTTC
TRBJ2-3,once,.,TRBV6-6,15,CASSSNYLSTDTQYF,TGTGCCAGCAGTTCGAACTACCTTAGCACAGATACGCAGTATTTT
TRBJ2-3,.,.,TRBV14,13,CASSQDTPDTQYF,TGTGCCAGCAGCCAAGACACCCCAGATACGCAGTATTTT
TRBJ2-7,.,.,TRBV3-1,16,CASSQQLALSYNEQYF,TGTGCCAGCAGCCAACAACTAGCCCTCTCCTACAATGAGCAGTACTTC
TRBJ2-3,.,.,TRBV25-1,15,CASSEWGQYTDTQYF,TGTGCCAGCAGTGAATGGGGTCAGTACACAGATACGCAGTATTTT
TRBJ2-3,few,TRBD2,TRBV4-3,15,CASSQGTSGGYTQYF,TGCGCCAGCAGCCAAGGAACTAGCGGGGGGTATACGCAGTATTTT
TRBJ2-2,.,TRBD1,TRBV11-3,15,CASSSRDRASGELFF,TGTGCCAGCAGCTCTAGGGACAGGGCATCCGGGGAGCTGTTTTTT
TRBJ2-5,.,.,TRBV5-1,16,CASSLGEGQGQETQYF,TGCGCCAGCAGCCTTGGAGAGGGGCAGGGGCAGGAGACCCAGTACTTC
TRBJ2-3,.,TRBD2,TRBV9,17,CASNATWLAGTADTQYF,TGTGCCAGCAACGCGACTTGGCTAGCGGGGACCGCAGATACGCAGTATTTT
TRBJ2-3,.,.,TRBV7-2,13,CAGSPPGTDTQYF,TGTGCCGGCAGCCCCCCCGGTACAGATACGCAGTATTTT
TRBJ2-1,.,.,TRBV18,13,CASSEQGGNEQFF,TGTGCCAGCTCAGAACAGGGAGGGAATGAGCAGTTCTTC
TRBJ2-2,.,TRBD2,TRBV25-1,17,CASSEERGVMGPGELFF,TGTGCCAGCAGCGAAGAACGGGGGGTGATGGGCCCCGGGGAGCTGTTTTTT
TRBJ2-3,.,TRBD2,TRBV7-2,15,CASSLSRGVPDTQYF,TGTGCCAGCAGCTTATCGCGGGGGGTCCCAGATACGCAGTATTTT
TRBJ1-2,few,.,TRBV29-1,12,CSHKQGNYGYTF,TGCAGCCATAAACAGGGTAACTATGGCTACACCTTC
TRBJ1-2,few,TRBD1,TRBV27,13,CASSLARGNGYTF,TGTGCCAGCAGTTTAGCCAGGGGGAATGGCTACACCTTC
TRBJ1-2,few,.,TRBV7-2,15,CASTRTGNSNYGYTF,TGTGCCAGCACCCGCACGGGGAATTCTAACTATGGCTACACCTTC
TRBJ2-5,.,.,TRBV6-2/TRBV6-3,15,CASSPIGVGGETQYF,TGTGCCAGCAGTCCCATAGGGGTCGGAGGGGAGACCCAGTACTTC
TRBJ1-2,.,.,TRBV5-1,13,CASSSDSSYGYTF,TGCGCCAGCAGCTCGGACAGTTCCTATGGCTACACCTTC
TRBJ2-1,many,TRBD2,TRBV28,14,CASSSLAGVNEQFF,TGTGCCAGCAGTTCCCTAGCGGGGGTCAATGAGCAGTTCTTC
TRBJ2-5,few,.,TRBV10-3,15,CAISEHSGTQETQYF,TGTGCCATCAGTGAGCACTCGGGAACCCAAGAGACCCAGTACTTC